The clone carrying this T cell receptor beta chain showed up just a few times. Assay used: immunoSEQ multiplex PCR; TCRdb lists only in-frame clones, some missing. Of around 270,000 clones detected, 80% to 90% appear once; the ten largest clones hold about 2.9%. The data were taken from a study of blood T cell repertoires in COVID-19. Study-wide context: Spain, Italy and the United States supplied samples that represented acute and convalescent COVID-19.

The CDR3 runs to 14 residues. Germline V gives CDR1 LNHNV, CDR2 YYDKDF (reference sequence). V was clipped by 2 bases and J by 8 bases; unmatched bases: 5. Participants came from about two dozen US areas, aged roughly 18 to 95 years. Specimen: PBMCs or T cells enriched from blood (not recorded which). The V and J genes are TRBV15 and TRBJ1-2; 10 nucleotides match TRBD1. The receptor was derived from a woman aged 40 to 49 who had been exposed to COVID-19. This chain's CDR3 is CATSRRQGALGYTF. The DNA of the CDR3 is TGTGCCACCAGCAGAAGACAGGGGGCGTTGGGCTACACCTTC.